This T cell receptor beta chain was retrieved from a study of T cell repertoires in ileal Crohn's disease. TCRdb's table, derived via immunoSEQ multiplex PCR, lists solely in-frame clones and lacks some. This repertoire shows 5,500 to 8,500 clones, about 83% found once; its top ten account for around 4.1%. About this clone itself: At one end the junction does not follow the germline gene, possibly because of a read error. Other DNA sequences in the sample encode the same CDR3.

Germline V gene sequence: CDR1 SGDLS, CDR2 YYNGEE. This CDR3 is 15 amino acids long. This TCR was recovered from an adult with Crohn's disease. Source material: ileal tissue. The chain employs TRBV9 and TRBJ2-7, with a tentative D call TRBD2 (6 bases). This chain's CDR3 is CASSVDGGTTYEQYF. DNA of the CDR3: TGCGCCAGCAGCGTAGACGGGGGAACGACCTACGAGCAGTACTTC.